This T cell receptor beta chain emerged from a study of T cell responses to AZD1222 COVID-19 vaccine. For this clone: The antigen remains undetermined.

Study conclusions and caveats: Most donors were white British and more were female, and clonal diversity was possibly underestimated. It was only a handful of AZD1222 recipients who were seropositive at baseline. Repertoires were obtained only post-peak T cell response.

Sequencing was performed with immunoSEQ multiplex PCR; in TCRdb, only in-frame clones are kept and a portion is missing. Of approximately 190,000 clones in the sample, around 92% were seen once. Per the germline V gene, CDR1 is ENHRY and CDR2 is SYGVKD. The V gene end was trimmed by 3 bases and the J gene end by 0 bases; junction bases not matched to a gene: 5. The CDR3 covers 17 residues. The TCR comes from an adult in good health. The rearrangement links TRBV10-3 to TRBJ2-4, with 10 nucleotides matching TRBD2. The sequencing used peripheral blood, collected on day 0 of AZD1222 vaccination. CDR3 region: CAISDSASGGAKNIQYF. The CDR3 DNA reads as TGTGCCATCAGTGACTCGGCTAGCGGGGGAGCCAAAAACATTCAGTACTTC.